This T cell receptor (beta chain) was recorded in a study of T cell responses to AZD1222 COVID-19 vaccine. Study outcomes and limitations: Following two doses of AZD1222, Spike-specific TCR breadth and depth rose. The sample set comprised mostly white British donors with more females, and clonal diversity was possibly underestimated.

Assay used: immunoSEQ multiplex PCR; TCRdb lists only in-frame clones, some missing. The table lists around 150,000 clones, 91% of them singletons. About this clone: What it binds is unknown.

The sample was peripheral blood, taken on day 0 of AZD1222 vaccination. This clonotype originated in an adult in good health.

Here the CDR3 reads CASSLGGQGAQIGEQFF. CDR3 nucleotide sequence: TGTGCCAGCAGTCTTGGAGGACAGGGGGCGCAGATAGGTGAGCAGTTCTTC. The gene calls are TRBV5-5 and TRBJ2-1, with 11 bases aligning to TRBD1. Germline lookup yields CDR1 SGHKS and CDR2 YYEKEE (reference sequence). The CDR3 runs 17 residues. V was pared by 5 bases and J by 9 bases, with 16 bases of the junction left unmatched.